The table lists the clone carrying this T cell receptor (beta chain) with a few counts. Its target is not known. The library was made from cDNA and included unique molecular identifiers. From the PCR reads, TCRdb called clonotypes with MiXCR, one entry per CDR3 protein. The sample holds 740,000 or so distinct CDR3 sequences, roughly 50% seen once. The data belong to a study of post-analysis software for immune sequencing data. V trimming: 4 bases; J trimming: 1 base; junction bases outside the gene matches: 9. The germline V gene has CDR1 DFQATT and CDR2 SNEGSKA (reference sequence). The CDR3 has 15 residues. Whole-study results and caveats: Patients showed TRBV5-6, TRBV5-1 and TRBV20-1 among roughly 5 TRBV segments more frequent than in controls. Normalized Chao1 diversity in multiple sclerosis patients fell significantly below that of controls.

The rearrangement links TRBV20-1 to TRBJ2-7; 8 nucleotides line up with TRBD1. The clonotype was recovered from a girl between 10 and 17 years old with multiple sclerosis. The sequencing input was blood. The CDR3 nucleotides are TGCAGTGCTACCGACCGGGACAGGTCATCCTACGAGCAGTACTTC. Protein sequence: CSATDRDRSSYEQYF.